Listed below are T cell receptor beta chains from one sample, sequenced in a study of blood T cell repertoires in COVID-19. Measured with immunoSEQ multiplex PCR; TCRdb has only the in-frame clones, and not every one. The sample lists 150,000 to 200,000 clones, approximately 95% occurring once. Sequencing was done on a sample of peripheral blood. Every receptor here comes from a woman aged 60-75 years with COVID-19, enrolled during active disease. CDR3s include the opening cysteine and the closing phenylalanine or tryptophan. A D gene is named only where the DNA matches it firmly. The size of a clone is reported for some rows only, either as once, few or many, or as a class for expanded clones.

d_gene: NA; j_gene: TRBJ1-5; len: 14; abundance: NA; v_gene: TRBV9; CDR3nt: TGTGCCAGCAGCGTAGTCGACACCAATCAGCCCCAGCATTTT; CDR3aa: CASSVVDTNQPQHF
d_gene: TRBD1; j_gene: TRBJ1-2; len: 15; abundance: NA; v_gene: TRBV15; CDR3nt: TGTGCCACCAGCAGAGACAGGGGGCTGGGGTTTGGCTACACCTTC; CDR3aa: CATSRDRGLGFGYTF
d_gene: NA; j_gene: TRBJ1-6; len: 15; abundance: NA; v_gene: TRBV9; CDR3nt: TGTGCCAGCAGTGTGACGACAGGCCCGAATTCACCCCTCCACTTT; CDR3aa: CASSVTTGPNSPLHF
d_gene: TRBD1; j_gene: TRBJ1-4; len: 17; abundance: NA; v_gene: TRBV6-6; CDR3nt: TGTGCCAGCAGTCTTGGGACAGGGAGGTCAACTAATGAAAAACTGTTTTTT; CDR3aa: CASSLGTGRSTNEKLFF
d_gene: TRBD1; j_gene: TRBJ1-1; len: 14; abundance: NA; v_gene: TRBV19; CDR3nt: TGTGCCAGTACTTCCGGGACAGGGAATTTAGAAGCTTTCTTT; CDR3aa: CASTSGTGNLEAFF
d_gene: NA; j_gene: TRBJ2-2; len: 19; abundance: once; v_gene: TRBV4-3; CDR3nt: TGCGCCAGCAGCCAAGATTTAGTCAGGGGGGCCCGTCTAACCGGGGAGCTGTTTTTT; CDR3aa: CASSQDLVRGARLTGELFF
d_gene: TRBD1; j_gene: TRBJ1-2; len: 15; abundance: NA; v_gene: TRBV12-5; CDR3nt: TGTGCTAGTGGTTCCCGGACAGGTTTCACATATGGCTACACCTTC; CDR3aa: CASGSRTGFTYGYTF
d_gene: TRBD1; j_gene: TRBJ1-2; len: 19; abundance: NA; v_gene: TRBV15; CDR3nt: TGTGCCACCAGCAGAGGATTCGGGACAGGGGGTCGGGCTAACTATGGCTACACCTTC; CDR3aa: CATSRGFGTGGRANYGYTF
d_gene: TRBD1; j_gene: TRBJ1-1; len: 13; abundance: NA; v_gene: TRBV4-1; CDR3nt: TGCGCCCGCAGCCGCCTCCCGGGACAGTGGACTTTCTTT; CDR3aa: CARSRLPGQWTFF
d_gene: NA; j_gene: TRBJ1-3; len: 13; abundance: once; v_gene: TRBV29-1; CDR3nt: TGCAGCGGGGGACCCAGCTCTGGAAACACCATATATTTT; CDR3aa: CSGGPSSGNTIYF
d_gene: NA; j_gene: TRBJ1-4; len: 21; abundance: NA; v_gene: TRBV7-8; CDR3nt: TGTGCCAGCAGCTCCAACCTCCTCCTACACCAGGAATTTGCAACTAGTGAAAAACTGTTTTTT; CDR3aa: CASSSNLLLHQEFATSEKLFF
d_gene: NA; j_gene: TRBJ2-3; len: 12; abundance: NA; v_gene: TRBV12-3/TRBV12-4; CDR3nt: TGTGCCGGCAGTCAGATCACAGATACGCAGTATTTT; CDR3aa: CAGSQITDTQYF
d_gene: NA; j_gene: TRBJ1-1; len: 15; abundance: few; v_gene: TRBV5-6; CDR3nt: TGTGCCAGCAGCCCAGAGCGACTCGGGAACACTGAAGCTTTCTTT; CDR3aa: CASSPERLGNTEAFF
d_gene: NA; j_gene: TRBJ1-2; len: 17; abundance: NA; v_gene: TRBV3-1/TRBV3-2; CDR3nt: TGTGCCAGCAGCCCATCGGGGATATTACTTGCTAACTATGGCTACACCTTC; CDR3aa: CASSPSGILLANYGYTF
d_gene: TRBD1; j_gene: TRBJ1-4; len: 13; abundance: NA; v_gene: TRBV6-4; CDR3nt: TGTGCCAGCAGTGACAGGGGGCGTGAAAAACTGTTTTTT; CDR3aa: CASSDRGREKLFF
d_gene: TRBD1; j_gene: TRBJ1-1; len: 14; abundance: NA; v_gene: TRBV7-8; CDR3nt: TGTGCCAGCAGCTTCGGTACAGGGGAAGCAGGAGCTTTCTTT; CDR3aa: CASSFGTGEAGAFF
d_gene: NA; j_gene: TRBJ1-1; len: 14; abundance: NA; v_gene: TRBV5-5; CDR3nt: TGTGCCAGCAGCAGTCCAGGGCTGAACACTGAAGCTTTCTTT; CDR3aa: CASSSPGLNTEAFF
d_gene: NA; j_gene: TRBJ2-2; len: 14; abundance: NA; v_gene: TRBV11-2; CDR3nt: TGTGCCAGCAGCTTAGAACGGGACACCGGGGAGCTGTTTTTT; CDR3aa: CASSLERDTGELFF
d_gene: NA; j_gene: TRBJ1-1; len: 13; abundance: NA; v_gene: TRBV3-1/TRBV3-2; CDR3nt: TGTGCCAGCAGCAACAGCGCTCAGGGGACAGCTTTCTTT; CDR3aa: CASSNSAQGTAFF
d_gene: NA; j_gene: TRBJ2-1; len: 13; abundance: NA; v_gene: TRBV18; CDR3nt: TGTGCCAGCTCACGGGTAGGGGGCAATGAGCAGTTCTTC; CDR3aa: CASSRVGGNEQFF
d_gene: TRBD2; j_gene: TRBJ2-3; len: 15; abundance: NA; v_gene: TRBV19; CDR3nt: TGTGCCAGTAGTTTTAGCGGGGGGTCAACAGATACGCAGTATTTT; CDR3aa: CASSFSGGSTDTQYF
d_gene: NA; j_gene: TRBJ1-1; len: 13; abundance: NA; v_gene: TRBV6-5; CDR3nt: TGTGCCAGCACCCGGGGGGCGAACACTGAAGCTTTCTTT; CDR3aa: CASTRGANTEAFF
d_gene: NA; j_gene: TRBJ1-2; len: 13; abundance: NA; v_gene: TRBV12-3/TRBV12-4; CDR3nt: TGTGCCAGCAGTTTAGGGACAACATTGAAGAACGTCTTC; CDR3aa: CASSLGTTLKNVF
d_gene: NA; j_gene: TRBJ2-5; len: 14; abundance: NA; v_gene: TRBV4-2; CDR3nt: TGTGCCAGCAGCCCAGCCATGCAGGGAGAGACCCAGTACTTC; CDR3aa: CASSPAMQGETQYF
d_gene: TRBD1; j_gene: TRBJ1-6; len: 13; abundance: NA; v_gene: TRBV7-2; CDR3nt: TGTGCCAGCAGCTCGGGACAGAATTCACCCCTCCACTTT; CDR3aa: CASSSGQNSPLHF
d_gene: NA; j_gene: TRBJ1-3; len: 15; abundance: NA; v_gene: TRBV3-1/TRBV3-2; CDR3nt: TGTGCCAGCAGCCAAGATCAAAGGGGTGGAAACACCATATATTTT; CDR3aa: CASSQDQRGGNTIYF
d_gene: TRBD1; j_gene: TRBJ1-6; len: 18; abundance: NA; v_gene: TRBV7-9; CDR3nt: TGTGCCAGCAGCGTCGGACAGGGAGAGAGCTCCTATAATTCACCCCTCCACTTT; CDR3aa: CASSVGQGESSYNSPLHF
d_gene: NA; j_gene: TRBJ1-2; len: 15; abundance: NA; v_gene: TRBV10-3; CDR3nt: TGTGCCATCAGTGAGTCGACGGGGGAGAGCGGTGGCTACACCTTC; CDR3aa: CAISESTGESGGYTF
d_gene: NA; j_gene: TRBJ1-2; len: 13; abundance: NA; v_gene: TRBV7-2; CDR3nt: TGTGCCAGCAGCTTAATAGGGGAAGATGGCTACACCTTC; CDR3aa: CASSLIGEDGYTF
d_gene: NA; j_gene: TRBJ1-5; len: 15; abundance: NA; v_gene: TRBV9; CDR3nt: TGTGCCAGCAGCGTCGGGGGGAGGAGCAATCAGCCCCAGCATTTT; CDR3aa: CASSVGGRSNQPQHF
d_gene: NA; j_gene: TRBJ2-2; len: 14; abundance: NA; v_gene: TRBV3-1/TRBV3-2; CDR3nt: TGTGCCAGCAGCCAGCGGGAGAACACCGGGGAGCTGTTTTTT; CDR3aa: CASSQRENTGELFF
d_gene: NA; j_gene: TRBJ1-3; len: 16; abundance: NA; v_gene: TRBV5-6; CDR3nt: TGTGCCAGCAGCGTATTCCCAGGCATCTCTGGAAACACCATATATTTT; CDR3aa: CASSVFPGISGNTIYF
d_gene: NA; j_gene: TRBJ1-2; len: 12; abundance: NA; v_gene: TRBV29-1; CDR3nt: TGCAGCGCGGAACGGAGCGACTATGGCTACACCTTC; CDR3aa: CSAERSDYGYTF
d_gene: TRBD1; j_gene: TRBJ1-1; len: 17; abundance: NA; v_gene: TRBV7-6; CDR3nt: TGTGCCAGCAGCTTAGCCCCTCCCGACAGGGCGGGCACTGAAGCTTTCTTT; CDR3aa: CASSLAPPDRAGTEAFF
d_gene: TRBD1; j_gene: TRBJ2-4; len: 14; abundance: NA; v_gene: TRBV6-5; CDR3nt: TGTGCCAGCAGTTTGCGCAGGGGGCCAGTTAGGCAGTACTTC; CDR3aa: CASSLRRGPVRQYF
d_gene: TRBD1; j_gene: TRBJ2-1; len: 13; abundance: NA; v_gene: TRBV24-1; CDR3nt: TGTGCCACCAGCGCACAGGGGTACAATGAGCAGTTCTTC; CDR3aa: CATSAQGYNEQFF
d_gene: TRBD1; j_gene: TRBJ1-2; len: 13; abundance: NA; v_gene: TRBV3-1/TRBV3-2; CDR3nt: TGTGCCAGCAGCCCCGGGACAGGCTATGGCTACACCTTC; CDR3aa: CASSPGTGYGYTF
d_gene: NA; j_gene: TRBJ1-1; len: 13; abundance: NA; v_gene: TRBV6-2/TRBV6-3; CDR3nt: TGTGCCAGCAGTTGGGGGCCCTACACTGAAGCTTTCTTT; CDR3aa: CASSWGPYTEAFF
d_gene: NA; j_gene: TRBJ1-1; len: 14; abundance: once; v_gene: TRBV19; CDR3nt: TGTGCCAGTAGGCCCGGGACATCGAACACTGAAGCTTTCTTT; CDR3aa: CASRPGTSNTEAFF
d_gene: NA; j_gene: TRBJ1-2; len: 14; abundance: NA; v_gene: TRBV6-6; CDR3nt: TGTGCCAGCAGTTCCTCGGCGGGCGATGGGGGCTACACCTTC; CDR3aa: CASSSSAGDGGYTF
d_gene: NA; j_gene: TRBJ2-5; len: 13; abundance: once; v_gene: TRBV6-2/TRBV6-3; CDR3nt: TGTGCCAGCAGCCTCACTAGTATCGGGACCCAGTACTTC; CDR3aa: CASSLTSIGTQYF
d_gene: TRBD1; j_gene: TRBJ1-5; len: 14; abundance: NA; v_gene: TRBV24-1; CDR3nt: TGTGCCACCAGTGAGCTACAGGGGGCTCAGCCCCAGCATTTT; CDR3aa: CATSELQGAQPQHF
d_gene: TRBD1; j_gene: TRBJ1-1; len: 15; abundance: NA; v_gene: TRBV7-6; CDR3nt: TGTGCCAGCAGCCCGCGCGGGACAGAGAACACTGAAGCTTTCTTT; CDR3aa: CASSPRGTENTEAFF
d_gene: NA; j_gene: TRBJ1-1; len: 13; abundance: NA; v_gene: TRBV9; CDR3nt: TGTGCCAGCAGCGTAGATCGGGTCACTGAAGCTTTCTTT; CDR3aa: CASSVDRVTEAFF
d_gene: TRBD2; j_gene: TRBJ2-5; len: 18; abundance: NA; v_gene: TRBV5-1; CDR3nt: TGCGCCAGCAGCTCGGGACTAGCGGGGGGGCCACGCCAAGAGACCCAGTACTTC; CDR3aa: CASSSGLAGGPRQETQYF
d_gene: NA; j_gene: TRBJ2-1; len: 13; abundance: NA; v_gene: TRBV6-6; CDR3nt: TGTGCCAGCAGTTCGTTGGAGTACAATGAGCAGTTCTTC; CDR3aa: CASSSLEYNEQFF
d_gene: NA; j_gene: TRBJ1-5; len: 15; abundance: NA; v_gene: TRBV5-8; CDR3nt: TGTGCCAGCAACCCACTGAGGGGGAGCAATCAGCCCCAGCATTTT; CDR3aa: CASNPLRGSNQPQHF
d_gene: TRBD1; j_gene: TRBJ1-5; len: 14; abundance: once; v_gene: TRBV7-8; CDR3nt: TGTGCCAGCAGCTCTGGGACAGCTTTCCGGCCCCAGCATTTT; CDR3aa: CASSSGTAFRPQHF
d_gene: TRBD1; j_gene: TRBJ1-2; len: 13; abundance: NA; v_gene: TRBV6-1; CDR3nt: TGTGCCAGCAGTGAGGGGACAGGGCTTGGCTACACCTTC; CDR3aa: CASSEGTGLGYTF
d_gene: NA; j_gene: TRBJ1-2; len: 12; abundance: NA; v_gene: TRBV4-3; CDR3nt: TGCGCCAGCAGCCAGGTGGGGGGGAGCTACACCTTC; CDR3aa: CASSQVGGSYTF
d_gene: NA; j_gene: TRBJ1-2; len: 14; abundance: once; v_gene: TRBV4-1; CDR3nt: TGCGCCAGCAGCCCTCCCAGGGTTAACTATGGCTACACCTTC; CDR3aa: CASSPPRVNYGYTF
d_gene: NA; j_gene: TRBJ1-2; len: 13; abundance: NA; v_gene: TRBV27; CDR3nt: TGTGCCAGCAGTTCCGCCCGGGGCTATGGCTACACCTTC; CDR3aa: CASSSARGYGYTF
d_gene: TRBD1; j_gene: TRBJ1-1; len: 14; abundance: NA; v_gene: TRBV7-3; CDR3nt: TGTGCCAGCAGCTCCGGACAGGCCGGCGCTGAAGCTTTCTTT; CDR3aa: CASSSGQAGAEAFF